This note documents a single TCR beta chain sequence. After removal of 1 base from V and 2 bases from J, the junction contained 2 bases not matched to a gene. Germline CDR1 and CDR2: SGHAT and FQNNGV. The CDR3 has 14 amino acids. Here immunoSEQ multiplex PCR was the method, and the copy in TCRdb shows in-frame clones only, minus some. The sample lists 250,000 to 300,000 clones; roughly 79% were seen once. The data belong to a study of blood T cell repertoires in COVID-19. As for the study in general: PBMCs, B-cell-depleted T cells, or T cells provided the cDNA or gDNA that made up the material.

The specimen was peripheral blood. The rearrangement joins TRBV11-2 to TRBJ2-7, with 7 bases that match TRBD1. The source is a woman aged 60-75 years with active or convalescent COVID-19. CDR3 in amino acids: CASSLGGGPYEQYF. In DNA, the CDR3 is TGTGCCAGCAGCTTAGGAGGGGGCCCCTACGAGCAGTACTTC.